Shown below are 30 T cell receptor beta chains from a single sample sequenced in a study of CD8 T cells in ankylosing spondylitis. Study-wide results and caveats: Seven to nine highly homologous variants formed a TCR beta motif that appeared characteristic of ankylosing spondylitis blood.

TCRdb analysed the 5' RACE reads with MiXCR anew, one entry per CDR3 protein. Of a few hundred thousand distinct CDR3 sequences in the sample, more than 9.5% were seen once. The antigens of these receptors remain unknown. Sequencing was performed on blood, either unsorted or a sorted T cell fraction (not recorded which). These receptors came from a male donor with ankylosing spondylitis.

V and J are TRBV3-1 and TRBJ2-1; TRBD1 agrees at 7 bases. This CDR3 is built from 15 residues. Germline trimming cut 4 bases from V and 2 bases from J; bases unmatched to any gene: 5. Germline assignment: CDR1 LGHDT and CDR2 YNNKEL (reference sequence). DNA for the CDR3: TGTGCCAGCAGCCCAACAGGGGTAACCTACAATGAGCAGTTCTTC. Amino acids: CASSPTGVTYNEQFF.

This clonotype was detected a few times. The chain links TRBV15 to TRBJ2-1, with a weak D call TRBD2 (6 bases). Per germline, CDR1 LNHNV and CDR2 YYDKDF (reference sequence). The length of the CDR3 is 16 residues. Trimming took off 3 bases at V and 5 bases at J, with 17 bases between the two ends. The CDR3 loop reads CATSRKFEGGNNEQFF. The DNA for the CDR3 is TGTGCCACCAGCAGGAAGTTTGAGGGAGGAAACAATGAGCAGTTCTTC. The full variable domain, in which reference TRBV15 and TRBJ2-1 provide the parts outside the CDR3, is DAMVIQNPRYQVTQFGKPVTLSCSQTLNHNVMYWYQQKSSQAPKLLFHYYDKDFNNEADTPDNFQSRRPNTSFCFLDIRSPGLGDTAMYLCATSRKFEGGNNEQFFGPGTRLTVL.

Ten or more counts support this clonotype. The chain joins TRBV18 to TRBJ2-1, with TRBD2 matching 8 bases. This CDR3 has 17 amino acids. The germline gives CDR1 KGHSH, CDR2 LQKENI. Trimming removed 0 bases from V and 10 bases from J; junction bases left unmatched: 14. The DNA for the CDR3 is TGTGCCAGCTCACCACCGGGACTAGGACCCCAGAACGGAGAGCAGTTCTTC. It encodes CASSPPGLGPQNGEQFF.

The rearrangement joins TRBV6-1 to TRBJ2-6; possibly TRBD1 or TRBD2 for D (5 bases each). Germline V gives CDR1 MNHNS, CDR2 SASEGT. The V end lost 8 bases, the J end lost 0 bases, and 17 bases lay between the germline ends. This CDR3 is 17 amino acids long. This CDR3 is CASAGGTDGSGANVLTF. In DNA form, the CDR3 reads TGTGCCAGCGCAGGTGGGACGGATGGCTCTGGGGCCAACGTCCTGACTTTC.

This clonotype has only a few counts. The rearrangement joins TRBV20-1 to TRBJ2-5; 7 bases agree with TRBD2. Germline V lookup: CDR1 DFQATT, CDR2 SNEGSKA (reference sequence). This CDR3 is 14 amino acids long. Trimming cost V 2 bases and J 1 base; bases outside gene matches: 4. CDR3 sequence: CSARLVAGQETQYF. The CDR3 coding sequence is TGCAGTGCTAGACTGGTAGCGGGCCAAGAGACCCAGTACTTC.

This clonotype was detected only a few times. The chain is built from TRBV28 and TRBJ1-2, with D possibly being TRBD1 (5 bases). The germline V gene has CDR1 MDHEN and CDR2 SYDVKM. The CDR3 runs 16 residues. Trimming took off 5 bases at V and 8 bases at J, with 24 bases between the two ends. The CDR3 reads CASSGPGRGLVNGYTF. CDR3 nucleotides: TGTGCCAGCAGTGGGCCAGGAAGGGGCTTGGTGAACGGCTACACCTTC.

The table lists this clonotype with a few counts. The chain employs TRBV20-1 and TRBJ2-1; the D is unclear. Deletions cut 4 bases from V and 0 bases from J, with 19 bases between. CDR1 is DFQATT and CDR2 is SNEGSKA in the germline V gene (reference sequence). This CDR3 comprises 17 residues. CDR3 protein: CSATQGSGSISYNEQFF. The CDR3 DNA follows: TGCAGTGCTACACAAGGCTCGGGTTCGATCTCCTACAATGAGCAGTTCTTC.

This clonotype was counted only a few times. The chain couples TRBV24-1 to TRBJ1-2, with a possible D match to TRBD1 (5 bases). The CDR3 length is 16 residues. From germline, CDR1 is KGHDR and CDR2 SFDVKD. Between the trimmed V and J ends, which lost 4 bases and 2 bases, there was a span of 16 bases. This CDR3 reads CATSETGGGKNYGYTF. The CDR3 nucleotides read TGTGCCACCAGTGAAACTGGGGGAGGGAAGAACTATGGCTACACCTTC.

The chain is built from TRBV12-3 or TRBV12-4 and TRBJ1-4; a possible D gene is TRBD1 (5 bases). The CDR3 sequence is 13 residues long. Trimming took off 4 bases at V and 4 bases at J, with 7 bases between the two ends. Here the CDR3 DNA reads TGTGCCAGCAGTTGGACATTTAATGAAAAACTGTTTTTT. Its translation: CASSWTFNEKLFF.

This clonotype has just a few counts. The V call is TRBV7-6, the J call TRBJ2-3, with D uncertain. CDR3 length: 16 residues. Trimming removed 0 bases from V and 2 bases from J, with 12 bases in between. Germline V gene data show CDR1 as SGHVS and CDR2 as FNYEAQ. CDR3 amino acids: CASSLARTSPTDTQYF. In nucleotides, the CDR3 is TGTGCCAGCAGCTTAGCCCGCACAAGTCCCACAGATACGCAGTATTTT.

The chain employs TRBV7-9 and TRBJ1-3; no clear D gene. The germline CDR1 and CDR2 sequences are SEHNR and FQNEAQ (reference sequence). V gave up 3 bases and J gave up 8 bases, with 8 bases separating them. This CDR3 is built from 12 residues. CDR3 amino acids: CASSFRRDTIYF. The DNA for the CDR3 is TGTGCCAGCAGCTTCCGTCGGGACACCATATATTTT.

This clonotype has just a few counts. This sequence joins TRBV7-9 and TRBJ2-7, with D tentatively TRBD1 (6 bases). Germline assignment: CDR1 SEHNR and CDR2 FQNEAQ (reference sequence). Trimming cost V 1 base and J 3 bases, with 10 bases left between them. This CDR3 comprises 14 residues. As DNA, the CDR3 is TGTGCCAGCAGCTTAGTACCCAGGGGCTACGAGCAGTACTTC. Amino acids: CASSLVPRGYEQYF. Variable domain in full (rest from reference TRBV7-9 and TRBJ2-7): DTGVSQNPRHKITKRGQNVTFRCDPISEHNRLYWYRQTLGQGPEFLTYFQNEAQLEKSRLLSDRFSAERPKGSFSTLEIQRTEQGDSAMYLCASSLVPRGYEQYFGPGTRLTVT.

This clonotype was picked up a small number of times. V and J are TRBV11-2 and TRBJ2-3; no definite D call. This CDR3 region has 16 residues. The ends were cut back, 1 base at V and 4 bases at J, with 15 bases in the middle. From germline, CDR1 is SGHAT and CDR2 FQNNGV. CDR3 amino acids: CASSLGFPGGADTQYF. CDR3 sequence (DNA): TGTGCCAGCAGCTTAGGCTTCCCTGGCGGCGCAGATACGCAGTATTTT.

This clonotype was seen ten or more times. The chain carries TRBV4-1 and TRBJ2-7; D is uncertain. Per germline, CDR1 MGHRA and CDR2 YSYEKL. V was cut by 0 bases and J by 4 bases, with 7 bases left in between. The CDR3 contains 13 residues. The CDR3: CASSQEFGYEQYV. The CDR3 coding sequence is TGCGCCAGCAGCCAAGAGTTCGGATACGAGCAGTACGTC.

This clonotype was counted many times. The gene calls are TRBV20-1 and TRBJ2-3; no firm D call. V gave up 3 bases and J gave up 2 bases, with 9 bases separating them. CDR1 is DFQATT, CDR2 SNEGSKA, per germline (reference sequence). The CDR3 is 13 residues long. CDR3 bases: TGCAGTGCTAGGGACCCAATCACAGATACGCAGTATTTT. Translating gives CSARDPITDTQYF.

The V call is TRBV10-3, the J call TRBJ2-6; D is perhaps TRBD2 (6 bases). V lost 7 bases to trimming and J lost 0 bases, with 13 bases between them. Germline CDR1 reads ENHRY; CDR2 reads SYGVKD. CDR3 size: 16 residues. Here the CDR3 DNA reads TGTGCCATCACTGCGGGATTCAGCTCTGGGGCCAACGTCCTGACTTTC. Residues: CAITAGFSSGANVLTF.

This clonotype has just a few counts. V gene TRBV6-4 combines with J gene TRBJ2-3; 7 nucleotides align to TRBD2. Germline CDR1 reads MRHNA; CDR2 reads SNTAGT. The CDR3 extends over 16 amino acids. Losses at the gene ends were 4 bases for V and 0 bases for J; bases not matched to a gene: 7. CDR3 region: CASSAELALSTDTQYF. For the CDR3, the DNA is TGTGCCAGCAGTGCCGAACTAGCGCTTAGCACAGATACGCAGTATTTT.

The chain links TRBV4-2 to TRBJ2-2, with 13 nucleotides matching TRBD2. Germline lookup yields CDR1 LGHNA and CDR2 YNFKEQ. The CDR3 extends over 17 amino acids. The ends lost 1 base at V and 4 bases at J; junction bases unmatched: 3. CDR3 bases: TGTGCCAGCAGCCAAGGGACTAGCGGGAGATCCACCGGGGAGCTGTTTTTT. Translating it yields CASSQGTSGRSTGELFF.

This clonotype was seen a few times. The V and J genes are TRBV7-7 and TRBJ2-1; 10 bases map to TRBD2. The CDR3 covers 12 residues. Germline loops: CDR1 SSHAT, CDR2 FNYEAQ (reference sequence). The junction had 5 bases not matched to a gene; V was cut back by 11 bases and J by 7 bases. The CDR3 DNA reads TGTGCCGTCCAGCGGGAGGGAAATGAGCAGTTCTTC. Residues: CAVQREGNEQFF. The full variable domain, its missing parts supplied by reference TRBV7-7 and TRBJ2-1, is GAGVSQSPRYKVTKRGQDVTLRCDPISSHATLYWYQQALGQGPEFLTYFNYEAQPDKSGLPSDRFSAERPEGSISTLTIQRTEQRDSAMYRCAVQREGNEQFFGPGTRLTVL.

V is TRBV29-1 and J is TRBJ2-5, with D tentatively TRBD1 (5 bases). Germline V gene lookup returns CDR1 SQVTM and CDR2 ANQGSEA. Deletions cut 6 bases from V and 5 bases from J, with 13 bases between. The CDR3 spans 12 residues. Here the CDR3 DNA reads TGCAGCGTCCACAGGATGGGGGAGACCCAGTACTTC. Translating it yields CSVHRMGETQYF.

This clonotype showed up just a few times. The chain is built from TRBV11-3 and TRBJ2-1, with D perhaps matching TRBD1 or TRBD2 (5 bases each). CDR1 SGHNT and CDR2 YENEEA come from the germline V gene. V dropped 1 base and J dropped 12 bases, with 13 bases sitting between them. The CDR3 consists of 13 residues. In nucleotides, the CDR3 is TGTGCCAGCAGCTTAGTCTACGGGGACGGGCAGTTCTTC. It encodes CASSLVYGDGQFF.

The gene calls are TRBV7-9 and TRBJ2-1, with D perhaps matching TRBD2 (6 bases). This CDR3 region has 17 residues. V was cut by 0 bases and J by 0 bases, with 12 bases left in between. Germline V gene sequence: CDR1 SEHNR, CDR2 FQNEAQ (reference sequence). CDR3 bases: TGTGCCAGCAGCTTAGCTAGCGGAGTACTCTCCTACAATGAGCAGTTCTTC. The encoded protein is CASSLASGVLSYNEQFF.

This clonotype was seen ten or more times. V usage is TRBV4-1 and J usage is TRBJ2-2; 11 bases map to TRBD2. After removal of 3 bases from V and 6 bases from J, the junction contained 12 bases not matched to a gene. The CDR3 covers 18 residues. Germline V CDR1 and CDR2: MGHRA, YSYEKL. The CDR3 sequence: CASSQTFTSGRVPGELFF. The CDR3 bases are TGCGCCAGCAGCCAGACCTTTACTAGCGGGAGAGTACCCGGGGAGCTGTTTTTT.

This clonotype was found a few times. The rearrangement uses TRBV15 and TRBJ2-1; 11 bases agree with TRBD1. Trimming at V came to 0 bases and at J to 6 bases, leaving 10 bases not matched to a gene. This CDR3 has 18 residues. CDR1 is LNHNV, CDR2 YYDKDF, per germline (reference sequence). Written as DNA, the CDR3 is TGTGCCACCAGCAGAGATGGGGTGGTAGGGACAGGGGGCAATGAGCAGTTCTTC. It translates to CATSRDGVVGTGGNEQFF.

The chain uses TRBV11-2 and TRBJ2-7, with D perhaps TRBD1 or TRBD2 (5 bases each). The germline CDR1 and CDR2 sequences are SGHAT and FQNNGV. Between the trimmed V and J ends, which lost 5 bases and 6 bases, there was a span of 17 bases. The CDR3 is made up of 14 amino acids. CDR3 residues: CASSPAGSYAEQYV. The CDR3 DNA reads TGTGCCAGCAGCCCGGCAGGGAGCTATGCCGAGCAGTACGTC.

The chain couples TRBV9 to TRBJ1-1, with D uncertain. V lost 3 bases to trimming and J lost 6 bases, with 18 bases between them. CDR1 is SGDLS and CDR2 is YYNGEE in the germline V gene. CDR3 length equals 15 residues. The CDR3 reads CASSASPGFLAEAFF. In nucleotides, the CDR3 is TGTGCCAGCAGCGCTTCCCCCGGGTTTCTCGCTGAAGCTTTCTTT.

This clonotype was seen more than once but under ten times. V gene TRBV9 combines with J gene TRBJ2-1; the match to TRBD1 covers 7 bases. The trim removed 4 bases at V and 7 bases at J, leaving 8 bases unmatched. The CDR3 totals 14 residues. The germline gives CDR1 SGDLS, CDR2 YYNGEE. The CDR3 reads CASSLDRVSNEQFF. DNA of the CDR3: TGTGCCAGCAGCCTCGACAGGGTTTCGAATGAGCAGTTCTTC.

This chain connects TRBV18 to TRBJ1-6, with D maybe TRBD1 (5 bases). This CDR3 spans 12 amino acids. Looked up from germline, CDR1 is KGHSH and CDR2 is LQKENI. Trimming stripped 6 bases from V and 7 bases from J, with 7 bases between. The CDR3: CASSYRNSPLHF. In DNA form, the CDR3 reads TGTGCCAGCTCTTACAGGAATTCACCCCTCCACTTT.

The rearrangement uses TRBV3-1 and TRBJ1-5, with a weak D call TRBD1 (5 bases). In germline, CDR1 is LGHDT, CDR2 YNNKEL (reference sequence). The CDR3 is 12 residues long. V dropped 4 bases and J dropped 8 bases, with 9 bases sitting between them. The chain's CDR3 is CASSPLGEPQHF. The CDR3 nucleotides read TGTGCCAGCAGCCCTCTAGGGGAGCCCCAGCATTTT.

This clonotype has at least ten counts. Here the CDR3 DNA reads TGTGCCAAATTACAGGGGGTCCGCTCTGGAAACACCATATATTTT. Protein sequence: CAKLQGVRSGNTIYF. The chain uses TRBV27 and TRBJ1-3; 8 bases are a match to TRBD1. The CDR3 is 15 amino acids. The germline V gene encodes CDR1 MNHEY and CDR2 SMNVEV (reference sequence). V trimming: 10 bases; J trimming: 0 bases; junction bases outside the gene matches: 8.